The entry that follows covers one TCR beta chain sequence. As yet, its antigen is unknown. Germline V gene data show CDR1 as GTSNPN and CDR2 as SVGIG (reference sequence). The CDR3 has 15 residues. Unmatched junction bases numbered 1, after V lost 0 bases and J lost 3 bases. CD4+CD25+CD127- Tregs, CD4+CD25- non-Tregs, CD4 and CD8 cells were sorted. The data originate from a study of Tregs in tolerant kidney transplant recipients. The study, taken as a whole, reports: Changing PCR primers prevented nucleotide comparison between some patients' samples. In tolerant patients, donor-specific Tregs outgrew total Tregs, suggesting antigen-driven expansion. Biological reproducibility was not directly addressed, but technical replication error appeared minimal.

Repertoires were generated with immunoSEQ multiplex PCR, while TCRdb's copy carries only in-frame clones and drops some. The data hold about 72,000 clones, with 80% to 95% observed a single time. This sequence originates from a human donor who received a combined kidney and bone marrow transplant. The sample in question was CD8+ T cells from blood, obtained before the transplant. This chain connects TRBV30 to TRBJ2-2; TRBD2 matches at 10 bases. This CDR3 is CAWSVAGGHTGELFF. CDR3 DNA sequence: TGTGCCTGGAGTGTAGCGGGGGGGCACACCGGGGAGCTGTTTTTT.